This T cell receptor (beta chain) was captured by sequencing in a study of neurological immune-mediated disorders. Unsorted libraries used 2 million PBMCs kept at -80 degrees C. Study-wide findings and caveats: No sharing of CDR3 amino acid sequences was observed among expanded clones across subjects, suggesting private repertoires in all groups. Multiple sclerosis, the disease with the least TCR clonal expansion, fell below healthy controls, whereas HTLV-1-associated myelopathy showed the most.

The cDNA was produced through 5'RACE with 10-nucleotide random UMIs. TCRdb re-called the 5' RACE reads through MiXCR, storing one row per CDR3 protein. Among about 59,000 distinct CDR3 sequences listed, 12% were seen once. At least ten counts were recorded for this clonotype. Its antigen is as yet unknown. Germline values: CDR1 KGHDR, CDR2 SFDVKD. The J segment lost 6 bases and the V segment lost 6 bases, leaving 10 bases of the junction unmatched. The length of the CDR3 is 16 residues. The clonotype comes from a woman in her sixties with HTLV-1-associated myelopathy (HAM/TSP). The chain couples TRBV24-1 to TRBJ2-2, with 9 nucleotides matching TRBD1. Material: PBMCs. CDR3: CATSSAGTGLAGELFF. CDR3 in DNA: TGTGCCACCAGTTCCGCCGGGACAGGGTTAGCCGGGGAGCTGTTTTTT.